The 7 T cell receptor beta chains below all came from one sample that was sequenced in a study of control samples from healthy donors and cancer patients. The repertoire was sequenced with immunoSEQ multiplex PCR; TCRdb's copy has only in-frame clones and lacks some. This table has 130,000 or so clones, approximately 90% appearing once. The sample consisted of blood. These receptors all come from a man in his forties or fifties in good health.

V and J are TRBV5-6 and TRBJ1-2; TRBD1 matches at 7 bases. The CDR3 runs 16 residues. The ends lost 4 bases at V and 4 bases at J; junction bases unmatched: 13. Germline CDR1 reads SGHDT; CDR2 reads YYEEEE. CDR3: CASSGGRGQDGYGYTF. CDR3 nucleotide sequence: TGTGCCAGCAGCGGCGGCCGAGGACAGGACGGCTATGGCTACACCTTC. Supplemented by reference TRBV5-6 and TRBJ1-2, the full variable domain reads DAGVTQSPTHLIKTRGQQVTLRCSPKSGHDTVSWYQQALGQGPQFIFQYYEEEERQRGNFPDRFSGHQFPNYSSELNVNALLLGDSALYLCASSGGRGQDGYGYTFGSGTRLTVV.

This chain uses TRBV9 with TRBJ1-1; 9 nucleotides line up with TRBD1. The V gene's germline CDR1 is SGDLS and CDR2 YYNGEE. The CDR3 sequence is 14 residues long. The J segment lost 4 bases and the V segment lost 3 bases, leaving 4 bases of the junction unmatched. DNA for the CDR3: TGTGCCAGCAGCGAACAGGGGGCCGGCACTGAAGCTTTCTTT. Protein sequence: CASSEQGAGTEAFF.

This clone was seen a few times. For the CDR3, the DNA is TGTGCCAGCAGCTTATCTCTAGCAAGCGGGAGGGATTCCTACGAGCAGTACTTC. Protein sequence: CASSLSLASGRDSYEQYF. The V gene is TRBV7-8, the J gene TRBJ2-7; the match to TRBD2 covers 10 bases. V lost 2 bases to trimming and J lost 1 base; unmatched junction nucleotides: 11. Germline lookup yields CDR1 SGHVS and CDR2 FQNEAQ. The CDR3 extends over 18 amino acids.

This chain uses TRBV6-5 with TRBJ2-5; a possible D gene is TRBD2 (7 bases). V dropped 6 bases and J dropped 4 bases, with 15 bases sitting between them. CDR1 and CDR2 from the germline V gene are MNHEY and SVGAGI. CDR3 size: 14 residues. CDR3 sequence: CASSPAGGPETQYF. The CDR3 DNA follows: TGTGCCAGCAGCCCGGCCGGGGGGCCAGAGACCCAGTACTTC.

This clone was seen a few times. The rearrangement joins TRBV27 to TRBJ1-2; D is uncertain. V shed 0 bases and J shed 8 bases, with 10 bases lying between them. This CDR3 comprises 13 residues. CDR1 is MNHEY and CDR2 is SMNVEV in the germline V gene (reference sequence). CDR3 in DNA: TGTGCCAGCAGTTTATCGCCAAATCGAGGCTACACCTTC. This encodes CASSLSPNRGYTF.

CDR3 sequence reads: CASGLMTAGGYTF. In DNA form, the CDR3 reads TGTGCTAGTGGTTTGATGACAGCCGGGGGCTACACCTTC. The genes are TRBV12-5 and TRBJ1-2; tentative D call: TRBD1 (5 bases). Germline-derived CDR1 and CDR2 are LGHNT and FRNRAP. The CDR3 is 13 residues long. Trimming took off 2 bases at V and 8 bases at J, with 12 bases between the two ends.

This clone was counted a few times. This sequence joins TRBV6-1 and TRBJ1-1; 10 positions match TRBD1. Per the germline V gene, CDR1 is MNHNS and CDR2 is SASEGT. This CDR3 is 15 amino acids long. The V gene end was trimmed by 0 bases and the J gene end by 10 bases; junction bases not matched to a gene: 8. The CDR3 nucleotides read TGTGCCAGCAGTGAAGCTCAGGGACAGGGGTATTCAGCTTTCTTT. Protein: CASSEAQGQGYSAFF.